The T cell receptor (beta chain) under discussion was sequenced for a study of shared clonotypes between healthy human individuals. As concerns this clone: Its antigen is currently unknown.

Several immunoSEQ plates held equal portions of the genomic DNA taken from each subset. The table came from immunoSEQ multiplex PCR; TCRdb's copy has only in-frame clones and leaves some out. Found here are fewer than 500,000 clones, 75% to 80% of them singletons; the top ten hold approximately 12%. Every donor, a Caucasian adult, lived in Nashville, Tennessee. The CDR3 spans 14 residues. Trimming cost V 0 bases and J 7 bases; bases outside gene matches: 5. Germline V CDR1 and CDR2: SGHRS, YFSETQ. General observations from the study: Blood was the only sampled material, and tissue repertoires likely differ.

Sequenced material: PBMCs. V is TRBV5-1 and J is TRBJ2-7; 9 nucleotides match TRBD1. The TCR sequence derives from a woman aged 40 to 50 in good health. Some clones in this sample may be carry-over from other donors' samples. The CDR3 protein is CASSLGGTGREQYF. The CDR3 bases are TGCGCCAGCAGCTTGGGAGGGACAGGGAGAGAGCAGTACTTC.